Following are 14 T cell receptor beta chains from one sample sequenced in a study of radiation and T cells in renal cell carcinoma (dated by TCRdb to 2020 to 2021). The time point label of this sample denotes: blood 4 weeks post-SBRT, at nephrectomy. The treatment or condition label, as the study defines it: 15 Gy SBRT to primary tumor, nephrectomy 4 weeks later. Library method: the immunoSEQ multiplex PCR assay. Not all clones reach the TCRdb copy of this immuneACCESS table, which keeps in-frame sequences only. Checked studies attribute under half of the gap to unresolved V genes and leave the rest unexplained. For this sample there are about 64,000 clones; 60% to 85% appear just once. The ten biggest clones cover approximately 6.8% of the sample. This sample comprised blood, obtained from a patient whose treatment included radiotherapy and nephrectomy. Receptors originate from a man in his 60s with renal cell carcinoma.

The chain is built from TRBV25-1 and TRBJ2-1, with TRBD1 as a possible D gene (5 bases). The CDR3 covers 13 residues. In germline, CDR1 is MGHDK, CDR2 SYGVNS. V shed 1 base and J shed 7 bases, with 8 bases lying between them. CDR3 DNA: TGTGCCAGCAGTGAATGGGGCGCTAATGAGCAGTTCTTC. It is translated as CASSEWGANEQFF. Based on the CDR3 plus reference TRBV25-1 and TRBJ2-1, the full variable domain is EADIYQTPRYLVIGTGKKITLECSQTMGHDKMYWYQQDPGMELHLIHYSYGVNSTEKGDLSSESTVSRIRTEHFPLTLESARPSHTSQYLCASSEWGANEQFFGPGTRLTVL.

This clone was observed once. The chain couples TRBV5-1 to TRBJ2-1, with 10 bases matching TRBD2. The CDR3 contains 15 residues. V was clipped by 3 bases and J by 3 bases; unmatched bases: 3. The germline gives CDR1 SGHRS, CDR2 YFSETQ. The CDR3 here is CASSSIAGGYNEQFF. In DNA form, the CDR3 reads TGCGCCAGCAGCTCAATAGCGGGGGGCTACAATGAGCAGTTCTTC.

The chain recombines TRBV12-5 with TRBJ1-2; D possibly corresponds to TRBD1 (5 bases). Germline V gene lookup returns CDR1 LGHNT and CDR2 FRNRAP. This CDR3 contains 13 residues. Trimming took 7 bases from V and 8 from J, leaving 17 bases between them. The CDR3 sequence is CASAIWGVGGYTF. The CDR3 DNA reads as TGTGCTAGTGCCATTTGGGGGGTTGGAGGCTACACCTTC.

The chain combines TRBV18 with TRBJ2-5; 9 nucleotides agree with TRBD1. TRBJ2-7 matches the DNA end more closely, so the J call is doubtful. Looked up from germline, CDR1 is KGHSH and CDR2 is LQKENI. This CDR3 spans 13 amino acids. The CDR3, as DNA: TGTGCCAGCTCACCCGGGACAGGGTACGAGCAGTACTTC. Residues: CASSPGTGYEQYF.

This chain links TRBV27 with TRBJ2-1; 7 bases agree with TRBD2. The germline gives CDR1 MNHEY, CDR2 SMNVEV (reference sequence). The V segment lost 5 bases and the J segment 9 bases; nucleotides outside the gene matches: 7. The CDR3 has 13 amino acids. The CDR3 DNA follows: TGTGCCAGCAGTCGGACTAGGCAAGGTGAGCAGTTCTTC. This gives the protein CASSRTRQGEQFF.

The gene calls are TRBV27 and TRBJ2-2; 7 nucleotides agree with TRBD2. The germline CDR1 and CDR2 sequences are MNHEY and SMNVEV (reference sequence). This CDR3 contains 15 residues. V was pared by 6 bases and J by 4 bases, with 8 bases of the junction left unmatched. The CDR3 nucleotides read TGTGCCAGCAGCAAACGTTCGGGGGGCACCGGGGAGCTGTTTTTT. Residues: CASSKRSGGTGELFF.

A single count supports this clone. This chain links TRBV5-3 with TRBJ2-7, with unresolved D. TRBV5-3 is an open reading frame, and its role is uncertain. The ends were cut back, 1 base at V and 3 bases at J, with 14 bases in the middle. The CDR3 runs to 15 residues. Here the CDR3 reads CARSLLKTAYYEQYF. DNA of the CDR3: TGTGCCAGAAGCTTGCTGAAAACGGCTTACTACGAGCAGTACTTC.

The chain carries TRBV5-1 and TRBJ1-2; D remains ambiguous. V was cut by 3 bases and J by 4 bases, with 16 bases left in between. This CDR3 has 15 amino acids. Germline CDR1 is SGHRS and CDR2 is YFSETQ. Here the CDR3 reads CASSWALEGGYGYTF. The CDR3 DNA sequence: TGCGCCAGCAGCTGGGCGTTGGAGGGAGGCTATGGCTACACCTTC.

The chain uses TRBV5-6 and TRBJ1-1; 9 bases align to TRBD1. J was trimmed by 3 bases and V by 0 bases; bases with no gene match: 0. This CDR3 spans 14 amino acids. The germline gives CDR1 SGHDT, CDR2 YYEEEE. The CDR3: CASSLGDRDTEAFF. CDR3 coding DNA: TGTGCCAGCAGCTTGGGGGACAGGGACACTGAAGCTTTCTTT.

The CDR3 DNA sequence: TGTGCCAGCAGTGAATGGGGGACCAGCACAGATACGCAGTATTTT. It encodes CASSEWGTSTDTQYF. The V call is TRBV25-1, the J call TRBJ2-3; D is perhaps TRBD1 or TRBD2 (5 bases each). Germline-derived CDR1 and CDR2 are MGHDK and SYGVNS. The CDR3 has 15 residues. The V end lost 1 base, the J end lost 0 bases, and 8 bases lay between the germline ends.

This chain joins TRBV9 and TRBJ2-3; D gene ambiguous. Germline lookup yields CDR1 SGDLS and CDR2 YYNGEE. V was clipped by 0 bases and J by 1 base, with 6 bases between them. This CDR3 is 14 amino acids long. CDR3 DNA: TGTGCCAGCAGCGTAGAACACCGCACAGATACGCAGTATTTT. This codes for CASSVEHRTDTQYF.

V gene TRBV6-1 combines with J gene TRBJ2-5; possible D gene TRBD1, 5 bases. The CDR3 has 14 residues. Looked up from germline, CDR1 is MNHNS and CDR2 is SASEGT. V lost 6 bases and J lost 1, with 12 bases in between. The CDR3 nucleotides are TGTGCCAGCAGCCTGACAGAAATCCAAGAGACCCAGTACTTC. It translates to CASSLTEIQETQYF.

J is TRBJ1-2 and V is TRBV2; 8 nucleotides agree with TRBD1. V shed 5 bases, J shed 4 bases, and the junction held 9 bases outside the gene matches. From germline, CDR1 is SNHLY and CDR2 FYNNEI. The CDR3 totals 15 residues. The CDR3 region has the DNA TGTGCCAGCAGTCCTTCGACAGGGGCGGGCTATGGCTACACCTTC. Its translation: CASSPSTGAGYGYTF.

V usage is TRBV10-3 and J usage is TRBJ2-4; 8 nucleotides match TRBD1. Germline values: CDR1 ENHRY, CDR2 SYGVKD. This CDR3 has 14 amino acids. Unmatched junction bases numbered 3, after V lost 3 bases and J lost 5 bases. CDR3 amino acids: CAISEQGGQNIQYF. The DNA for the CDR3 is TGTGCCATCAGTGAACAGGGGGGCCAAAACATTCAGTACTTC.